A single T cell receptor beta chain is shown here with its context. Its specificity is unknown. V gave up 3 bases and J gave up 9 bases; unmatched junction bases: 6. The CDR3 loop spans 16 amino acids. Germline lookup yields CDR1 SGHTA and CDR2 FQGTGA. This entry comes from a study of T-cell memory formation after mild COVID-19. Study as a whole: Largely, the TCR clusters proved donor specific. Whole-study findings and limits: A second wave of clones peaked on day 37, and their SARS-CoV-2 specificity went unconfirmed. CM and EM subsets held most contracting CD4+ clones; EMRA held CD8+ ones. Some clones that responded were present in memory (sampled pre-infection), which suggests cross-reactive memory joined.

One entry per CDR3 protein, called by TCRdb with MiXCR from the 5' RACE reads. The data contain about 400,000 distinct CDR3 sequences, approximately 25% of them singletons. Sequenced material: PBMCs or a T cell subset sorted from them (not recorded which). J is TRBJ2-1 and V is TRBV7-3; 15 bases match TRBD2. The sequence was collected from an adult woman who had mild COVID-19 (a few samples of this study predate the infection). Cell type and time point are not known. CDR3 in amino acids: CASSFGLAGGQSEQFF. CDR3 DNA: TGTGCCAGCAGCTTCGGACTAGCGGGAGGGCAGAGTGAGCAGTTCTTC.